The 8 T cell receptor beta chains given below trace back to one sample, sequenced in a study of blood T cell repertoires in COVID-19 (dated by TCRdb to 2019 to 2021). The method was the immunoSEQ multiplex PCR assay. This is the immuneACCESS table as TCRdb keeps it, with only in-frame sequences that have V and J called. A part of the clones is gone; compared with another copy, unresolved V genes explain less than half, and the rest is unexplained. Here the sample has just over 650,000 clones; over 80% occur a single time. Jointly, the top ten make up approximately 0.3% of the sample. What was sequenced was peripheral blood. Receptors originate from a woman in her late teens or twenties with acute or convalescent COVID-19.

In this sample, this clone turned up once. The chain is built from TRBV13 and TRBJ1-2, with a tentative D call TRBD1 (6 bases). This CDR3 spans 16 amino acids. Germline V CDR1 and CDR2: PRHDT, FYEKMQ (reference sequence). Trimming left V 0 bases short and J 0 bases short, with 11 bases between. CDR3 loop: CASSLGGTYSNYGYTF. The DNA of the CDR3 is TGTGCCAGCAGCTTAGGCGGGACATATTCTAACTATGGCTACACCTTC.

V and J are TRBV29-1 and TRBJ1-2; D is uncertain. Germline V lookup: CDR1 SQVTM, CDR2 ANQGSEA. The CDR3 length is 14 residues. V was trimmed by 3 bases and J by 1 base, leaving 12 bases between them. The CDR3, as DNA: TGCAGCGTTGAGTTCTTGCTACTTAACTATGGCTACACCTTC. Translating gives CSVEFLLLNYGYTF.

The V and J genes are TRBV24-1 and TRBJ2-3; TRBD2 might be the D (6 bases). The CDR3 extends over 14 amino acids. Trimming removed 7 bases at V and 2 bases at J, with 12 bases between. Germline CDR1 is KGHDR and CDR2 is SFDVKD. The CDR3 bases are TGTGCCACCAGCGGGCGGGGAATCACAGATACGCAGTATTTT. Amino acids: CATSGRGITDTQYF.

V and J are TRBV30 and TRBJ1-2; TRBD1 aligns across 9 bases. Germline V gene lookup returns CDR1 GTSNPN and CDR2 SVGIG (reference sequence). The CDR3 spans 15 residues. V was clipped by 1 base and J by 8 bases; unmatched bases: 11. The CDR3 DNA sequence: TGTGCCTGGAGTGCTGGGACAGGGCGAGTTGGCGGCTACACCTTC. It encodes CAWSAGTGRVGGYTF. Supplemented by reference TRBV30 and TRBJ1-2, the full variable domain reads SQTIHQWPATLVQPVGSPLSLECTVEGTSNPNLYWYRQAAGRGLQLLFYSVGIGQISSEVPQNLSASRPQDRQFILSSKKLLLSDSGFYLCAWSAGTGRVGGYTFGSGTRLTVV.

This chain links TRBV7-9 with TRBJ1-4; D not certain. The CDR3 sequence is 15 residues long. V lost 4 bases to trimming and J lost 7 bases, with 16 bases between them. Germline CDR1 reads SEHNR; CDR2 reads FQNEAQ (reference sequence). The CDR3 nucleotides read TGTGCCAGCAGCTCAACCGGGTCCGTGGGTGAAAAACTGTTTTTT. Residues: CASSSTGSVGEKLFF.

V is TRBV27 and J is TRBJ1-2; no reliable D call. The ends were cut back, 2 bases at V and 2 bases at J, with 15 bases in the middle. Germline CDR1 MNHEY, CDR2 SMNVEV (reference sequence). This CDR3 is 16 amino acids long. The CDR3 is CASSLLVGNLNYGYTF. CDR3 sequence (DNA): TGTGCCAGCAGTTTACTTGTCGGGAACCTCAACTATGGCTACACCTTC.

A single count supports this clone. The V gene is TRBV29-1, the J gene TRBJ1-5, with a possible D match to TRBD1 (5 bases). This CDR3 has 16 amino acids. V lost 4 bases to trimming and J lost 5 bases, with 21 bases between them. Germline CDR1 reads SQVTM; CDR2 reads ANQGSEA. The CDR3 DNA follows: TGCAGCGTTGCTGGTGTGACTGGAGGGACGGATCAGCCCCAGCATTTT. This gives the protein CSVAGVTGGTDQPQHF.

This chain links TRBV13 with TRBJ2-3; 8 bases map to TRBD2. V trimming: 2 bases; J trimming: 5 bases; junction bases outside the gene matches: 6. The CDR3 length is 15 residues. Germline assignment: CDR1 PRHDT and CDR2 FYEKMQ (reference sequence). The CDR3 spells CASSLTGGPKDTQYF. CDR3 sequence (DNA): TGTGCCAGCAGCTTAACGGGGGGGCCGAAAGATACGCAGTATTTT.